Listed below are T cell receptor beta chains from one sample, sequenced in a study of blood T cells in healthy people across ages. A single record per CDR3 protein comes from TCRdb applying MiXCR to the 5' RACE reads. The sample includes around 990,000 distinct CDR3 sequences, under 30% of them seen just once. Another study also made use of these data, one on T cells of mothers and their children.

Sequencing used blood. These receptors originate from a girl aged 2-9 years in good health. Each CDR3 is given with its conserved first and last residue. The order of the fields is clone size, J gene, V gene, CDR3 protein. Clone sizes are given selectively: once, few, many, or a class where the clone is expanded.

>few|TRBJ2-5|TRBV24-1
CATSDLEAVGETQYF
>NA|TRBJ2-5|TRBV7-9
CASSLEDF
>NA|TRBJ1-1|TRBV15
CATSMDGGEAFF
>NA|TRBJ1-3|TRBV7-2
CASSSPGRLARSGNTIYF
>few|TRBJ1-2|TRBV5-1
CASGLTPGDTYGYTF
>few|TRBJ2-4|TRBV11-2
CASSPGQGGAKNIQYF
>NA|TRBJ1-4|TRBV25-1
CASSEFFSATNEKLFF
>many|TRBJ1-1|TRBV20-1
CSARRLNTEAFF
>NA|TRBJ1-1|TRBV27
CASSRTGTAPEAFF
>NA|TRBJ2-1|TRBV20-1
CSASSGQAWSYNEQFF
>NA|TRBJ2-5|TRBV29-1
CSVAPGPALVGAQYF
>few|TRBJ2-2|TRBV12-3/TRBV12-4
CASSLVPGHLHATGELFF
>few|TRBJ2-5|TRBV7-9
CASSSSGGVWETQYF
>few|TRBJ2-5|TRBV12-3/TRBV12-4
CASSLSTGGWQETQYF
>few|TRBJ2-5|TRBV3-1
CASSHVGRGGETQYF
>few|TRBJ2-7|TRBV13
CASSSKWERPAYEQYF
>few|TRBJ1-6|TRBV13
CASSPGRDYSPLHF
>NA|TRBJ2-7|TRBV5-5
CASSWTGGEDEQYF
>few|TRBJ1-2|TRBV4-3
CASSLSLGMAGYTF
>NA|TRBJ2-2|TRBV7-2
CASSLGQGSLTGELFF
>few|TRBJ2-7|TRBV5-1
CASSLGAVSYEQYF
>many|TRBJ2-5|TRBV20-1
CSAPRLAGGGGETQYF
>many|TRBJ2-3|TRBV9
CASSSPLTDTQYF
>NA|TRBJ2-1|TRBV10-1
CASSVASGISYNEQFF
>NA|NA|TRBV7-6
CASSLDFLAGGPHEQYF
>many|TRBJ2-1|TRBV5-6
CASSLVRGALDNEQFF
>NA|TRBJ1-4|TRBV7-9
CASSLDSQGEKLFF
>NA|TRBJ2-7|TRBV6-5
CASSPVGQGIFYEQYF
>NA|TRBJ2-3|TRBV7-2
CASSLDHTDTQYF
>NA|TRBJ1-2|TRBV3-1
CASSQDSRIKIYGYTF
>NA|TRBJ2-5|TRBV15
CATSRGETGSLREQYF
>few|TRBJ2-7|TRBV7-2
CASSFLPETTEQYF
>NA|TRBJ2-3|TRBV6-2/TRBV6-3
CASSKQGPSTDTQYF
>NA|TRBJ1-2|TRBV27
CASSLRGLERDGYTF
>NA|TRBJ2-7|TRBV7-9
CASSSGGAGQVYF
>NA|TRBJ2-5|TRBV4-1
CASSPTTSGDQETQYF
>few|TRBJ2-4|TRBV5-6
CASSSRKNIQYF
>few|TRBJ2-7|TRBV5-6
CASSYTPQGEQYF
>NA|TRBJ2-2|TRBV20-1
CSARGYNTGELFF
>NA|TRBJ2-1|TRBV2
CASAGTLGDEQFF
>few|TRBJ2-7|TRBV6-6
CASTFEDPGLAMEQYF
>NA|TRBJ2-1|TRBV7-9
CASSYPAYYNEQFF
>NA|TRBJ1-5|TRBV7-8
CASSLPQQPQHF
>NA|TRBJ1-5|TRBV6-6
CASSYVDFNQPQHF
>NA|NA|TRBV11-2
CASSLGPAGGRNEQFF
>NA|TRBJ1-6|TRBV28
CASSSGTVNSPLHF
>few|TRBJ1-1|TRBV9
CASSEVHNPVNTEAFF
>few|TRBJ1-1|TRBV6-6
CASIRTGTGDTEAFF
>NA|NA|TRBV6-5
CASRPPGGPYEQYF
>NA|NA|TRBV4-1
CASSLLSGIPEQFF
>NA|TRBJ2-1|TRBV12-3/TRBV12-4
CASSFRAGIDEQFF
>NA|TRBJ2-3|TRBV12-3/TRBV12-4
CASSFTSRGEDTQYF
>NA|TRBJ2-5|TRBV7-9
CASSFTGTGGHETQYF
>few|TRBJ2-5|TRBV29-1
CSVTGLEAETQYF
>NA|TRBJ2-7|TRBV27
CASGWGSYEQYF
>NA|TRBJ2-3|TRBV10-3
CAIRTGLAGGADTQYF
>few|NA|TRBV20-1
CSTKRLHEQFF
>many|TRBJ2-3|TRBV3-1
CASSQEGTGTDTQYF
>NA|TRBJ2-4|TRBV6-4
CASSSVEDIQYF